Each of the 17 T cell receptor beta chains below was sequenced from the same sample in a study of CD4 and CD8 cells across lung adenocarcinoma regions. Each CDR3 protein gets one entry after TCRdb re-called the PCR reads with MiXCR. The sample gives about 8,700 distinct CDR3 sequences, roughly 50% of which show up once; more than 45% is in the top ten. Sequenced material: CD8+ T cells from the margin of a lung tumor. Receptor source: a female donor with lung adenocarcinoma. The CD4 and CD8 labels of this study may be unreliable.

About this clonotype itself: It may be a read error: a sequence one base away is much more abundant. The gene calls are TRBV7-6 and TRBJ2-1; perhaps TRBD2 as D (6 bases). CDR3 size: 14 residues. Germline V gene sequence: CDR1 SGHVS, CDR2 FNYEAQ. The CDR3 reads CVSSLPTRPYEQFF. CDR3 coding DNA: TGTGTCAGCAGCCTCCCGACTAGACCCTACGAGCAGTTCTTC.

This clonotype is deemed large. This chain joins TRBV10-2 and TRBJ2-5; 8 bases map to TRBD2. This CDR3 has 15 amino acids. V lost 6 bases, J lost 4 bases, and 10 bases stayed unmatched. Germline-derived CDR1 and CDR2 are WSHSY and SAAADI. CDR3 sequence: CASSRGAGGVETQYF. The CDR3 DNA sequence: TGCGCCAGCAGCCGAGGTGCGGGAGGAGTAGAGACCCAGTACTTC.

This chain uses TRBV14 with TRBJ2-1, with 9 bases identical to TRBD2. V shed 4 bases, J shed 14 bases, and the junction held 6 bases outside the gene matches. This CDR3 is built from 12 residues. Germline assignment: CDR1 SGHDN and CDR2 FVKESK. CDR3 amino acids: CASSPARGGEFF. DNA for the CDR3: TGTGCCAGCAGCCCCGCGCGGGGGGGAGAGTTCTTC.

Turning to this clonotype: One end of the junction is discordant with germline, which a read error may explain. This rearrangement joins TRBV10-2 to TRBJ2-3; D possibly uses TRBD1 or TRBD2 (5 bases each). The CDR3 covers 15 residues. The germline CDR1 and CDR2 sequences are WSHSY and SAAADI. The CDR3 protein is CASSTGRRAKDMQYF. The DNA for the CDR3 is TGCGCCAGCAGTACGGGGCGACGAGCCAAAGATATGCAGTACTTT.

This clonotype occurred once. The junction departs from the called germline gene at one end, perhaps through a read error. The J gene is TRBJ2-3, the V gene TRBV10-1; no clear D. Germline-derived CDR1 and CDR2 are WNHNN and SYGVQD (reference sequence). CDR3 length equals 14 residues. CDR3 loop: CAGKVRRDPETQYF. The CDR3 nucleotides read TGCGCGGGCAAGGTCAGGCGAGACCCAGAGACGCAGTACTTT.

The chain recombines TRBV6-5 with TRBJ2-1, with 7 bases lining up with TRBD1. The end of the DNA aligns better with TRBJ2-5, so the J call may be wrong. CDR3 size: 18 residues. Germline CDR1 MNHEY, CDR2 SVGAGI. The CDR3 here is CASSYSINDRVVRGTQYF. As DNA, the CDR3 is TGTGCCAGCAGTTACTCAATTAACGACAGGGTCGTCCGAGGGACCCAGTACTTC.

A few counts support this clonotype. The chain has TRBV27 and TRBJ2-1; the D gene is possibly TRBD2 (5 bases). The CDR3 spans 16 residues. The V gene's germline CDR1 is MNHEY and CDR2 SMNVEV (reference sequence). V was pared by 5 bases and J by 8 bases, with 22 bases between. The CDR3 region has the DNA TGTGCCAGCAGTCCCCTCCGGGAACCAACCTGGGATGAGCAGTTCTTC. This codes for CASSPLREPTWDEQFF.

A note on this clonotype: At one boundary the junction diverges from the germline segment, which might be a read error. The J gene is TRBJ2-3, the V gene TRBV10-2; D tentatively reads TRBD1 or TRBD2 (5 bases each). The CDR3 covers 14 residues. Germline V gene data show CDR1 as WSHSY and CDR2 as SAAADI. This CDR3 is CAGIGGRDQDTQYF. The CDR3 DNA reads TGTGCGGGCATCGGTGGCCGGGACCAAGATACGCAGTACTTT.

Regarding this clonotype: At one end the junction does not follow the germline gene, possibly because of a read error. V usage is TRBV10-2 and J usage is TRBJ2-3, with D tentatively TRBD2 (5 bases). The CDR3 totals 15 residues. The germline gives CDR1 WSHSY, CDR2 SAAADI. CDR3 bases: TGTGCCCGGGGTCTCCAGGCTGTGAGCACAGATACGCAGTATTTT. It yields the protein CARGLQAVSTDTQYF.

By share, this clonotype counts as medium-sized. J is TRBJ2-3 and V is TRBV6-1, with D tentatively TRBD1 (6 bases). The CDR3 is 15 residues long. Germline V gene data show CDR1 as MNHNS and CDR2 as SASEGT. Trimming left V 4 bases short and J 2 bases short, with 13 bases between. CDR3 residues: CASSVGGPHTDTQYF. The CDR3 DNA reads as TGTGCCAGCAGTGTTGGGGGCCCCCACACAGATACGCAGTATTTT.

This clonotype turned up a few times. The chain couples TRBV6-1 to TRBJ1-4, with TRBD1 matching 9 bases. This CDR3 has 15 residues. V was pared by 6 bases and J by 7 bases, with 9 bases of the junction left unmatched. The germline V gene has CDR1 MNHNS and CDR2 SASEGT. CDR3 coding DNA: TGTGCCAGCAGCCAGGGACAGGGAGGGGGTGAAAAACTGTTTTTT. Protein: CASSQGQGGGEKLFF.

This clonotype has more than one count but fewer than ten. CDR3 bases: TGCGCCAGCAGCCAAGTTCGAGGCAGGGGTGGCTACACCTTC. Translated, it gives CASSQVRGRGGYTF. The rearrangement joins TRBV4-1 to TRBJ1-2; TRBD1 might be the D (6 bases). Trimming took off 1 base at V and 7 bases at J, with 13 bases between the two ends. The CDR3 sequence is 14 residues long. Germline V gene lookup returns CDR1 MGHRA and CDR2 YSYEKL.

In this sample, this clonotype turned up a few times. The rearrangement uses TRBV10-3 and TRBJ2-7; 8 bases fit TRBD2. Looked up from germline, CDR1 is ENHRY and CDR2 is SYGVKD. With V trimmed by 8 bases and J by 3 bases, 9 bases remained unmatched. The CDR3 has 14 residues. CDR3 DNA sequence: TGTGCCATCCCGGGGGGGGGGGTATTCTACGAGCAGTACTTC. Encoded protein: CAIPGGGVFYEQYF.

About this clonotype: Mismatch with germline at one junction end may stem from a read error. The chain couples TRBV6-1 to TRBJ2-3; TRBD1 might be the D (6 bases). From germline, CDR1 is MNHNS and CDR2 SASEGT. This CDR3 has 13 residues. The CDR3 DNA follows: TGTGCCAGCGGGGGCAGCGGCACAGAGACGCAGTATTTC. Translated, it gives CASGGSGTETQYF.

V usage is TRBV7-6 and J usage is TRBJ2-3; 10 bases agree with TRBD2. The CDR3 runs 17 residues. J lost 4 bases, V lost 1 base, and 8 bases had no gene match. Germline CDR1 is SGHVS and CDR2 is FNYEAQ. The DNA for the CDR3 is TGTGCCAGCAGCTTAGTTCCTAGCGGGAGCGTAGCAGATACGCAGTATTTT. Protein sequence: CASSLVPSGSVADTQYF.

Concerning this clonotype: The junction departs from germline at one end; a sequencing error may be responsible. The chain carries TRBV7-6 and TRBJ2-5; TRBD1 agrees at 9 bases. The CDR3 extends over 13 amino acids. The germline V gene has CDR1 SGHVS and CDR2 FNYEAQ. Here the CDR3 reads CASSWDREETLSF. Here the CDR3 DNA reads TGTGCCAGCAGCTGGGACAGGGAAGAGACCCTGTCCTTC. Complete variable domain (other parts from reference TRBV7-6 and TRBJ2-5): GAGVSQSPRYKVTKRGQDVALRCDPISGHVSLYWYRQALGQGPEFLTYFNYEAQQDKSGLPNDRFSAERPEGSISTLTIQRTEQRDSAMYRCASSWDREETLSFGPGTRLLVL.

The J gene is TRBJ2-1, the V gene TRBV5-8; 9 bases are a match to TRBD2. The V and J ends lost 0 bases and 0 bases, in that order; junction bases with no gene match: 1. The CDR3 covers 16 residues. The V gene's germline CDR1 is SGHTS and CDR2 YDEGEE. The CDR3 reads CASSLATSGSYNEQFF. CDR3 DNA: TGTGCCAGCAGCTTGGCGACTAGCGGCTCCTACAATGAGCAGTTCTTC.